Following are 30 T cell receptor beta chains from one sample sequenced in a study of preoperative IRX-2 immunotherapy in early breast cancer (dated by TCRdb to about 2019). The treatment or condition label, read with the paper, signifies: preoperative locoregional IRX-2 cytokine immunotherapy. The library was made by the immunoSEQ multiplex PCR assay. This is the immuneACCESS table as TCRdb keeps it, with only in-frame sequences that have V and J called. A part of the clones is gone; compared with another copy, unresolved V genes explain less than half, and the rest is unexplained. The sample yields under 20,000 clones; around 85% were counted once. The ten largest clones capture approximately 1.1% of the sample. The specimen was lymph node tissue, collected after IRX-2 immunotherapy. The source is a human donor with breast cancer.

This rearrangement joins TRBV29-1 to TRBJ2-7; 7 bases fit TRBD2. V shed 3 bases, J shed 0 bases, and the junction held 2 bases outside the gene matches. The germline CDR1 and CDR2 sequences are SQVTM and ANQGSEA. CDR3 size: 13 residues. The CDR3 region has the DNA TGCAGCGTTGAGCTAGCGGCCTCCTACGAGCAGTACTTC. Translated, it gives CSVELAASYEQYF.

On this clone: Other DNA sequences within the sample encode an identical CDR3. The J gene is TRBJ1-4, the V gene TRBV15, with 7 bases fitting TRBD1. Trimming removed 0 bases from V and 2 bases from J; junction bases left unmatched: 0. This CDR3 contains 15 residues. Germline assignment: CDR1 LNHNV and CDR2 YYDKDF (reference sequence). CDR3 sequence (DNA): TGTGCCACCAGCAGAGACAGGGGGACTAATGAAAAACTGTTTTTT. Translated: CATSRDRGTNEKLFF.

The chain employs TRBV19 and TRBJ2-1; 9 nucleotides line up with TRBD1. This CDR3 comprises 15 residues. From germline, CDR1 is LNHDA and CDR2 SQIVND (reference sequence). The V gene end was trimmed by 1 base and the J gene end by 2 bases; junction bases not matched to a gene: 0. The CDR3 DNA is TGTGCCAGTAGTATAGGACAGGGGGCCTACAATGAGCAGTTCTTC. Translating gives CASSIGQGAYNEQFF.

The CDR3 loop is CASKLTGINEQFF. CDR3 nucleotide sequence: TGTGCCAGCAAACTGACAGGGATCAATGAGCAGTTCTTC. The V and J genes are TRBV6-8 and TRBJ2-1; 7 nucleotides line up with TRBD1. The ends lost 7 bases at V and 6 bases at J; junction bases unmatched: 6. CDR3 size: 13 residues. The germline gives CDR1 MNHGY, CDR2 SAAAGT.

This chain uses TRBV9 with TRBJ2-7; D may be TRBD2 (5 bases). The CDR3 totals 15 residues. V lost 4 bases to trimming and J lost 6 bases, with 20 bases between them. CDR1 is SGDLS, CDR2 YYNGEE, per germline. CDR3 amino acids: CASSISPRESGEQYF. The CDR3 DNA reads TGTGCCAGCAGCATAAGCCCCCGGGAATCTGGCGAGCAGTACTTC. Together with reference TRBV9 and TRBJ2-7, the CDR3 gives the full variable domain: DSGVTQTPKHLITATGQRVTLRCSPRSGDLSVYWYQQSLDQGLQFLIQYYNGEERAKGNILERFSAQQFPDLHSELNLSSLELGDSALYFCASSISPRESGEQYFGPGTRLTVT.

The rearrangement links TRBV6-8 to TRBJ2-2; TRBD1 agrees at 12 bases. The CDR3 contains 18 residues. Trimming cost V 10 bases and J 3 bases; bases outside gene matches: 15. Germline V lookup: CDR1 MNHGY, CDR2 SAAAGT. The chain's CDR3 is CAISGDRGLKRDTGELFF. For the CDR3, the DNA is TGTGCCATCAGCGGGGACAGGGGGCTGAAGAGGGACACCGGGGAGCTGTTTTTT.

The sample holds one count of this clone. The chain uses TRBV9 and TRBJ1-6; tentatively, D is TRBD1 (6 bases). The CDR3 contains 15 residues. Per germline, CDR1 SGDLS and CDR2 YYNGEE. Trimming shortened V by 0 bases and J by 10 bases, and 14 bases separated the two germline ends. CDR3: CASSVGQDGLSPLHF. Here the CDR3 DNA reads TGTGCCAGCAGCGTAGGACAGGACGGTCTCTCACCCCTCCACTTT.

The chain couples TRBV6-8 to TRBJ1-2; D is ambiguous. The V end was cut by 11 bases, the J end by 3 bases, with 16 bases between. Germline V gene lookup returns CDR1 MNHGY and CDR2 SAAAGT. The CDR3 spans 13 residues. CDR3 sequence reads: CAAAVPEYYGYTF. In DNA form, the CDR3 reads TGTGCCGCCGCAGTTCCAGAATACTATGGCTACACCTTC.

The rearrangement joins TRBV30 to TRBJ1-5; D gene uncertain. Trimming shortened V by 5 bases and J by 7 bases, and 12 bases separated the two germline ends. There are 12 residues in the CDR3. Germline-derived CDR1 and CDR2 are GTSNPN and SVGIG (reference sequence). This CDR3 is CAWQGRGQPQHF. CDR3 DNA sequence: TGTGCCTGGCAAGGGCGCGGACAGCCCCAGCATTTT.

The V call is TRBV11-3, the J call TRBJ2-2; 14 bases line up with TRBD2. Trimming at V came to 5 bases and at J to 6 bases, leaving 5 bases not matched to a gene. This CDR3 region has 16 residues. Germline loops: CDR1 SGHNT, CDR2 YENEEA. CDR3 DNA sequence: TGTGCCAGCAGCCCCGGACTAGCGGGAGGACCCGGGGAGCTGTTTTTT. The encoded protein is CASSPGLAGGPGELFF.

This clone was counted a single time. This chain uses TRBV10-2 with TRBJ1-3; D might be TRBD1 (5 bases). The V gene's germline CDR1 is WSHSY and CDR2 SAAADI. CDR3 length: 14 amino acids. V was shortened by 2 bases and J by 4 bases, with 9 bases between the two germline ends. The CDR3 sequence: CASSEMGDGNTIYF. CDR3 DNA: TGCGCCAGCAGTGAGATGGGGGACGGAAACACCATATATTTT.

Concerning this clone: The junction shows a germline mismatch at one end, possibly a read error. This chain uses TRBV6-8 with TRBJ1-2, with 9 bases that match TRBD1. The germline V gene has CDR1 MNHGY and CDR2 SAAAGT. CDR3 length: 14 residues. The CDR3 reads CAISTGQGNYGYTF. CDR3 bases: TGTGCCATCAGTACGGGACAGGGTAACTATGGCTACACCTTC.

The J gene is TRBJ2-1, the V gene TRBV6-8; 11 bases fit TRBD2. This CDR3 spans 20 amino acids. After removal of 2 bases from V and 0 bases from J, the junction contained 12 bases not matched to a gene. Germline V gives CDR1 MNHGY, CDR2 SAAAGT. The CDR3 loop reads CASSYGSHSGGESSYNEQFF. In DNA, the CDR3 is TGTGCCAGCAGTTACGGATCCCATAGCGGGGGGGAGAGCTCCTACAATGAGCAGTTCTTC.

The chain carries TRBV1 and TRBJ2-2; the DNA was not used to check the table's D call, TRBD2. TRBV1 is marked as a pseudogene. The CDR3 covers 13 residues. The CDR3 is CASSQDRTGELFF. CDR3 in DNA: TGCGCCAGCAGCCAAGATCGCACCGGGGAGCTGTTTTTT.

About this clone itself: Additional DNA sequences in this sample encode the identical CDR3. This chain uses TRBV19 with TRBJ2-3, with 10 bases fitting TRBD1. Trimming removed 6 bases from V and 6 bases from J; junction bases left unmatched: 6. The germline CDR1 and CDR2 sequences are LNHDA and SQIVND (reference sequence). This CDR3 has 14 amino acids. In nucleotides, the CDR3 is TGTGCCAGTAGAAGGACAGGGGGAACGGATACGCAGTATTTT. It specifies CASRRTGGTDTQYF.

This chain joins TRBV14 and TRBJ2-2; TRBD1 matches at 7 bases. This CDR3 has 14 residues. After removal of 6 bases from V and 5 bases from J, the junction contained 6 bases not matched to a gene. Germline V CDR1 and CDR2: SGHDN, FVKESK. CDR3 protein: CASSRQGLTGELFF. The CDR3, as DNA: TGTGCCAGCAGTCGACAGGGTCTAACCGGGGAGCTGTTTTTT.

The sample holds one count of this clone. The genes are TRBV11-3 and TRBJ1-5; no clear D. The V end was cut by 4 bases, the J end by 0 bases, with 13 bases between. The CDR3 has 16 amino acids. Germline V lookup: CDR1 SGHNT, CDR2 YENEEA. CDR3 in amino acids: CASSSNGRYSNQPQHF. The CDR3 DNA sequence: TGTGCCAGCAGCTCAAACGGACGGTATAGCAATCAGCCCCAGCATTTT.

The J gene is TRBJ1-5, the V gene TRBV6-8; tentatively, D is TRBD1 (6 bases). This CDR3 is 16 amino acids long. The V end was cut by 2 bases, the J end by 7 bases, with 18 bases between. Germline assignment: CDR1 MNHGY and CDR2 SAAAGT. Here the CDR3 reads CASSYSGQGQRQPQHF. The CDR3 nucleotides are TGTGCCAGCAGTTACAGCGGCCAGGGGCAGAGGCAGCCCCAGCATTTT.

The V and J genes are TRBV6-8 and TRBJ1-4; TRBD1 is a possible D gene (5 bases). Germline CDR1 is MNHGY and CDR2 is SAAAGT. V lost 11 bases to trimming and J lost 4 bases, with 17 bases between them. The CDR3 covers 14 residues. The CDR3 sequence: CASGARGSNEKLFF. The CDR3 DNA follows: TGTGCCTCCGGGGCAAGGGGAAGTAATGAAAAACTGTTTTTT.

The rearrangement uses TRBV6-8 and TRBJ1-5; tentative D call: TRBD1 (5 bases). CDR3 size: 17 residues. The germline gives CDR1 MNHGY, CDR2 SAAAGT. V was clipped by 0 bases and J by 3 bases, with 15 bases between them. The CDR3 DNA follows: TGTGCCAGCAGTTACTCGGGTAGTAGGGGAGTCAATCAGCCCCAGCATTTT. Translating it yields CASSYSGSRGVNQPQHF.

This clone has only a few counts. DNA of the CDR3: TGTGCCAGCAGTGCTGGACTAGCGGCCACAGATACGCAGTATTTT. Protein: CASSAGLAATDTQYF. This chain connects TRBV25-1 to TRBJ2-3; 10 nucleotides match TRBD2. J lost 2 bases, V lost 4 bases, and 3 bases had no gene match. There are 15 residues in the CDR3. The germline V gene has CDR1 MGHDK and CDR2 SYGVNS.

This chain joins TRBV14 and TRBJ2-7, with 10 bases aligning to TRBD2. Trimming cost V 3 bases and J 0 bases; bases outside gene matches: 2. Germline CDR1 and CDR2: SGHDN and FVKESK. The CDR3 covers 15 residues. The CDR3 nucleotides are TGTGCCAGCAGCCAGGTAGCGGGGGGCTCCTACGAGCAGTACTTC. It codes for CASSQVAGGSYEQYF.

This clone was counted once. The chain's CDR3 is CASSRRNMGTDTQYF. The CDR3 DNA reads TGTGCCAGTAGTAGGCGGAACATGGGGACAGATACGCAGTATTTT. The rearrangement links TRBV19 to TRBJ2-3; D gene ambiguous. V was clipped by 4 bases and J by 3 bases, with 14 bases between them. Germline V lookup: CDR1 LNHDA, CDR2 SQIVND (reference sequence). The CDR3 extends over 15 amino acids. The complete variable domain, with remaining parts taken from reference TRBV19 and TRBJ2-3, reads DGGITQSPKYLFRKEGQNVTLSCEQNLNHDAMYWYRQDPGQGLRLIYYSQIVNDFQKGDIAEGYSVSREKKESFPLTVTSAQKNPTAFYLCASSRRNMGTDTQYFGPGTRLTVL.

The chain is built from TRBV6-8 and TRBJ2-4; D is uncertain. The CDR3 contains 15 residues. Germline CDR1 is MNHGY and CDR2 is SAAAGT. Between the trimmed V and J ends, which lost 5 bases and 1 base, there was a span of 12 bases. The CDR3 region is CASSHGWAAKNIQYF. CDR3 sequence (DNA): TGTGCCAGCAGTCACGGTTGGGCTGCCAAAAACATTCAGTACTTC.

V and J are TRBV5-1 and TRBJ2-2; TRBD2 agrees at 7 bases. The CDR3 extends over 15 amino acids. CDR1 is SGHRS, CDR2 YFSETQ, per germline. With V trimmed by 4 bases and J by 5 bases, 8 bases remained unmatched. The CDR3 DNA follows: TGCGCCAGCAGCCTTCTAAGCGGGGCTACCGGGGAGCTGTTTTTT. This sequence encodes CASSLLSGATGELFF.

The chain is built from TRBV19 and TRBJ2-7; D is possibly TRBD2 (5 bases). The germline CDR1 and CDR2 sequences are LNHDA and SQIVND (reference sequence). V was shortened by 5 bases and J by 3 bases, with 23 bases between the two germline ends. The CDR3 is 17 residues long. CDR3 sequence (DNA): TGTGCCAGTAGTCCCAGGACCCGGGGTCTAGTTTTCTACGAGCAGTACTTC. It encodes CASSPRTRGLVFYEQYF.

This clone has only one observation. V gene TRBV6-8 combines with J gene TRBJ2-5, with 7 bases aligning to TRBD2. CDR1 is MNHGY, CDR2 SAAAGT, per germline. The trim removed 5 bases at V and 6 bases at J, leaving 15 bases unmatched. The CDR3 covers 16 residues. The CDR3 bases are TGTGCCAGCAGTCGCTCCCGACTAGCCGTAGCAAAGACCCAGTACTTC. Its protein is CASSRSRLAVAKTQYF.

The chain is built from TRBV12-5 and TRBJ2-1; 7 positions agree with TRBD2. Germline trimming cut 6 bases from V and 6 bases from J; bases unmatched to any gene: 8. The germline gives CDR1 LGHNT, CDR2 FRNRAP. The CDR3 runs to 14 residues. The CDR3 here is CASGRGEGRNEQFF. The CDR3 DNA sequence: TGTGCTAGTGGCCGCGGGGAGGGCCGCAATGAGCAGTTCTTC.

This clone has more than one count but fewer than ten. The chain carries TRBV18 and TRBJ2-5, with TRBD2 matching 9 bases. CDR3 length: 16 residues. V lost 0 bases, J lost 6 bases, and 8 bases stayed unmatched. Germline values: CDR1 KGHSH, CDR2 LQKENI. CDR3 in DNA: TGTGCCAGCTCACCACCGCTGAGCGGGGGGTTTCAGACCCAGTACTTC. This encodes CASSPPLSGGFQTQYF.

This clone was detected only once. This sequence joins TRBV28 and TRBJ1-4; no reliable D call. The CDR3 has 15 residues. Germline V gene lookup returns CDR1 MDHEN and CDR2 SYDVKM. V lost 2 bases and J 5 bases, leaving 12 bases between the germline ends. CDR3 loop: CASSLVSVVNEKLFF. Written as DNA, the CDR3 is TGTGCCAGCAGTTTAGTGTCAGTCGTGAATGAAAAACTGTTTTTT.